This T cell receptor beta chain was captured in a study of blood T cell repertoires in COVID-19. Study-wide background: The analysed material was cDNA or gDNA that came from T cells, B-cell-depleted T cells, or PBMCs.

Study processing details: Amplification from reference gene primers served as the basis for estimated nucleated cell counts. Libraries were prepared by immunoSEQ multiplex PCR; TCRdb keeps only in-frame clonotypes and omits some of them. The DNA was the basis for D and trimming; V, J and clone size are from that table. The table shows a few hundred thousand clones, with under 90% occurring only once. The participants were between roughly 18 and 89 years old and came from roughly 25 US areas. A case of COVID-19 had been met by exposed participants within 2 weeks before study entry. The CDR3 is 15 residues long. Trimming took 0 bases from V and 6 from J, leaving 10 bases between them. CDR1 SGHDT and CDR2 YYEEEE come from the germline V gene.

The chain carries TRBV5-6 and TRBJ1-6, with D possibly being TRBD1 (5 bases). This receptor was identified in a woman between 50 and 59 years old who had been exposed to COVID-19. Sequencing used PBMCs or T cells enriched from blood (not recorded which). The CDR3 coding sequence is TGTGCCAGCAGCTTGGTAGGGGCGCCTAATTCACCCCTCCACTTT. Amino acid sequence: CASSLVGAPNSPLHF.